The TCR beta chain described here comes from a study of blood T cell repertoires in COVID-19. On the study more broadly: Samples taken during acute and convalescent COVID-19 were collected in the United States, Italy and Spain. PBMCs, B-cell-depleted T cells, or T cells were the source of the cDNA or gDNA that made up the material.

Authors' data handling: Reference gene primer amplification in the assay estimated nucleated cell counts. Sequenced by immunoSEQ multiplex PCR; TCRdb stores in-frame clones only, minus some. V, J and clone size are taken as reported in that table, and D and trimming were inferred from the DNA itself. This table has a few hundred thousand clones, roughly nine tenths appearing once. Germline V gives CDR1 SNHLY, CDR2 FYNNEI. The junction had 6 bases not matched to a gene; V was cut back by 3 bases and J by 4 bases. This CDR3 contains 15 residues. The sequence was obtained from a middle-aged woman who had recovered from COVID-19. The sequencing input was peripheral blood. This chain connects TRBV2 to TRBJ1-5; 7 nucleotides agree with TRBD1. This CDR3 is CASSDQGEKNQPQHF. DNA of the CDR3: TGTGCCAGCAGTGACCAGGGGGAAAAGAATCAGCCCCAGCATTTT.